The present TCR beta chain was sequenced within a study of cytomegalovirus exposure and HLA in healthy donors. Broader study findings: Researchers reported that three CMV-associated chains were confirmed in vitro as CMV antigen-specific. Researchers catalogued around 150 TCR beta chains as cytomegalovirus-associated. High specificity and sensitivity for cytomegalovirus status were reported for the classifier. Rarity held for most TCR sequences, but there were some public TCRs that occurred in many donors.

With respect to this clone: The target antigen is unknown.

Germline CDR1 reads SGDLS; CDR2 reads YYNGEE. The ends were cut back, 3 bases at V and 5 bases at J, with 14 bases in the middle. The CDR3 is 14 amino acids. The data were produced by immunoSEQ multiplex PCR, yet TCRdb's version contains in-frame clones alone and is incomplete. This table holds 200,000 or so clones, 90% to 95% found once. The clonotype comes from a woman aged 18-29 years in good health and CMV-seronegative. The sequenced sample consisted of PBMCs. This chain joins TRBV9 and TRBJ1-1; tentatively, D is TRBD1 (6 bases). CDR3 in amino acids: CASSAEGGRTEAFF. The CDR3 DNA sequence: TGTGCCAGCAGCGCAGAGGGGGGGCGAACTGAAGCTTTCTTT.